Listed below are T cell receptor beta chains from one sample, sequenced in a study of low-dose radiotherapy and immunotherapy resistance in tumors. Each CDR3 protein is one row after TCRdb ran MiXCR on the reads. The profile shows roughly 48,000 distinct CDR3 sequences, 33% of them singletons. The sequencing used PBMCs, collected after low-dose radiotherapy plus immunotherapy. Receptors were obtained from a male donor with rectosigmoid adenocarcinoma. CDR3s include the opening cysteine and the closing phenylalanine or tryptophan. D genes are given only for firm matches. Not all rows give a size; the values are once, few, many and, for expanded clones, a class.

v_gene	d_gene	abundance	len	j_gene	CDR3aa	CDR3nt
TRBV14	NA	many	16	TRBJ2-3	CASSRTVPPSTDTQYF	TGTGCCAGCAGCCGGACAGTACCTCCTAGCACAGATACGCAGTATTTT
TRBV6-2/TRBV6-3	NA	many	13	TRBJ1-2	CASSIGTPYGYTF	TGTGCCAGCAGCATCGGGACACCCTATGGCTACACCTTC
TRBV19	NA	many	15	TRBJ2-2	CASRLAGADTGELFF	TGTGCCAGTAGGCTCGCAGGGGCCGACACCGGGGAGCTGTTTTTT
TRBV2	TRBD1	many	16	TRBJ2-7	CASSETPGQGPHEQYF	TGTGCCAGCAGCGAGACACCGGGACAGGGGCCCCACGAGCAGTACTTC
TRBV29-1	TRBD2	NA	18	TRBJ2-1	CSVESPISREGSYNEQFF	TGCAGCGTTGAATCCCCGATCTCTCGGGAGGGCTCCTACAATGAGCAGTTCTTC
TRBV4-3	TRBD2	many	15	TRBJ2-1	CASSQELGGSNEQFF	TGCGCCAGCAGCCAAGAATTGGGGGGGTCCAATGAGCAGTTCTTC
TRBV6-2/TRBV6-3	NA	many	13	TRBJ1-3	CASIRMGTNTIYF	TGTGCCAGCATTAGGATGGGTACAAACACCATATATTTT
TRBV30	NA	NA	14	TRBJ2-7	CAWSVWGAFAEQYF	TGTGCCTGGAGTGTATGGGGGGCGTTTGCCGAGCAGTACTTC
TRBV6-6	NA	many	14	TRBJ2-7	CASSLQGQLDEQYF	TGTGCCAGCAGTCTACAGGGTCAGCTGGACGAGCAGTACTTC
TRBV7-2	TRBD1	many	14	TRBJ1-4	CASSRQGAVEKLFF	TGTGCCAGCAGCAGACAGGGGGCAGTTGAAAAACTGTTTTTT
TRBV2	NA	NA	15	TRBJ1-5	CASSPGRASNQPQHF	TGTGCCAGCAGTCCAGGGAGGGCTAGCAATCAGCCCCAGCATTTT
TRBV5-1	TRBD2	NA	14	TRBJ2-7	CASRDPSGSYEQYF	TGCGCCAGCAGGGACCCTAGCGGGAGTTACGAGCAGTACTTC
TRBV11-2	NA	many	12	TRBJ2-7	CASSTPGHRLYF	TGTGCCAGCAGTACACCTGGGCACCGTCTGTACTTC
TRBV29-1	TRBD1	many	13	TRBJ1-2	CSAIQGAVYGYTF	TGCAGCGCTATTCAGGGGGCGGTCTATGGCTACACCTTC
TRBV4-3	NA	NA	14	TRBJ2-7	CASSQEWGPYEQYF	TGCGCCAGCAGCCAAGAGTGGGGGCCCTACGAGCAGTACTTC
TRBV6-4	TRBD2	NA	16	TRBJ2-1	CASSDSTSGGGGEQFF	TGTGCCAGCAGTGACTCGACTAGCGGGGGGGGTGGTGAGCAGTTCTTC
TRBV9	NA	many	12	TRBJ2-3	CASSAVQVTQYF	TGTGCCAGCAGCGCCGTACAGGTTACGCAGTATTTT
TRBV5-1	TRBD1	NA	12	TRBJ1-2	CASSPDRGGYTF	TGCGCCAGCAGCCCGGACAGGGGGGGCTACACCTTC
TRBV19	NA	few	16	TRBJ1-1	CASSMPPPGLNTEAFF	TGTGCCAGTAGTATGCCCCCCCCGGGGCTGAACACTGAAGCTTTCTTT
TRBV7-2	TRBD2	many	18	TRBJ2-1	CASSLVRLAGVSYNEQFF	TGTGCCAGCAGCTTAGTAAGACTAGCGGGAGTCTCCTACAATGAGCAGTTCTTC
TRBV4-3	NA	many	16	TRBJ2-2	CASSQGRHWTTGELFF	TGCGCCAGCAGCCAAGGTCGCCACTGGACCACCGGGGAGCTGTTTTTT
TRBV20-1	NA	few	14	TRBJ2-7	CSASPIRESFEQYF	TGCAGTGCTAGTCCAATCCGGGAATCGTTCGAGCAGTACTTC